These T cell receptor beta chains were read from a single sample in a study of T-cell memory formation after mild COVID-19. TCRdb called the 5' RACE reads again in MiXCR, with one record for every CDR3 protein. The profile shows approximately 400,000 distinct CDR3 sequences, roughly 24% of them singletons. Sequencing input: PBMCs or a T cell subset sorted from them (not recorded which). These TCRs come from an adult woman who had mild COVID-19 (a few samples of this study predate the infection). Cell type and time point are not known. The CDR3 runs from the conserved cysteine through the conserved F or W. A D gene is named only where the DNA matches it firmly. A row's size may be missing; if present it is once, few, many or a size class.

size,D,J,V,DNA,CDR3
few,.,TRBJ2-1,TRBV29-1,TGCAGCGCTTTGGACATGATTTTCCAGTTCTTC,CSALDMIFQFF
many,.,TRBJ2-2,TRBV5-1,TGCGCCAGCAGCTTACCCGGGGCGGCGAACACCGGGGAGCTGTTTTTT,CASSLPGAANTGELFF
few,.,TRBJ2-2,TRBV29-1,TGCAGCGTTGGGGGGGAAAAGAACACCGGGGAGCTGTTTTTT,CSVGGEKNTGELFF
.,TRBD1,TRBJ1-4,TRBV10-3,TGTGCCATCAGTGAGTCGGGGGGACAGGCACGGGAAAAACTGTTTTTT,CAISESGGQAREKLFF
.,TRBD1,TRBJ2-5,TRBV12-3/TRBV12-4,TGTGCCAGCAGTTTAGCTTGGACAGGGAGGGAGACCCAGTACTTC,CASSLAWTGRETQYF
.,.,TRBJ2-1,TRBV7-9,TGTGCCAGCAGCTCTCCCGGGGAGGTGGGCTGGTACAATGAGCAGTTCTTC,CASSSPGEVGWYNEQFF
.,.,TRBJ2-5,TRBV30,TGTGCCTGGAGTGTAACCTACCTGGAGACCCAGTACTTC,CAWSVTYLETQYF
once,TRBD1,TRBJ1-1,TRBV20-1,TGCAGTGCTTCGACAGGGGACACTGAAGCTTTCTTT,CSASTGDTEAFF
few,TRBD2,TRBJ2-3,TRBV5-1,TGCGCCAGCAGCTTGGCTCCTGGACTAGCGGGAGGGCGGTTTGGTGATACGCAGTATTTT,CASSLAPGLAGGRFGDTQYF
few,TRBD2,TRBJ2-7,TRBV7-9,TGTGCCAGCAGCTTAGTGGCTAGCGGCAAGTACGAGCAGTACTTC,CASSLVASGKYEQYF
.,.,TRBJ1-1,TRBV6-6,TGTGCCAGCACCCCGACAGAGAACACTGAAGCTTTCTTT,CASTPTENTEAFF
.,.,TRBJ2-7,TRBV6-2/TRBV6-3,TGTGCCAGCAGCAACGCTATAGGCGAGCAGTACTTC,CASSNAIGEQYF
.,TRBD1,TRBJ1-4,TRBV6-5,TGTGCCAGCAGTTCCCTACGGACAGGGGGAAATGAAAAACTGTTTTTT,CASSSLRTGGNEKLFF
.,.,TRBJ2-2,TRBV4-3,TGCGCCAGCAGCCCACGGGGTCTCCAGGAGAAGAACACCGGGGAGCTGTTTTTT,CASSPRGLQEKNTGELFF
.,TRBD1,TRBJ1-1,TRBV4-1,TGCGCCAGCAGCCAAGGGGACAGGGTATACGCTGAAGCTTTCTTT,CASSQGDRVYAEAFF
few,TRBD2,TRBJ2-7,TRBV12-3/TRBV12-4,TGTGCCAGCAAAGAGCGGGAGACCTACGAGCAGTACTTC,CASKERETYEQYF
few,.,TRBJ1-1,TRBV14,TGTGCCAGCAGCCATAGCCGGGTAACTGAAGCTTTCTTT,CASSHSRVTEAFF
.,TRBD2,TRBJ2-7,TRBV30,TGTGCCTGGAGTGTACTGAGCGGGAGGGCCCGATACGAGCAGTACTTC,CAWSVLSGRARYEQYF
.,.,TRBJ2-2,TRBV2,TGTGCCAGTCACTTGGACACGCGACCTTCCGGGGAGCTGTTTTTT,CASHLDTRPSGELFF
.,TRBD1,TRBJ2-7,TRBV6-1,TGTGCCAGCACCCGGACAGGGAATCCGGGCGAGCAGTACTTC,CASTRTGNPGEQYF
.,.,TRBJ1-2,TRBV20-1,TGCAGTGCTAGACTGGGGGCATACTATGGCTACACCTTC,CSARLGAYYGYTF
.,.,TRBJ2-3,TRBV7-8,TGTGCCAGCAGTGCTTTGCTGTTCACAGATACGCAGTATTTT,CASSALLFTDTQYF
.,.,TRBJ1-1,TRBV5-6,TGTGCCAGCAGCTTGGCTCAGGGTATGGAGAACACTGAAGCTTTCTTT,CASSLAQGMENTEAFF
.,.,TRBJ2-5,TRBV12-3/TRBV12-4,TGTGCCAGCAGACCTACAGGGTTTCAAGAGACCCAGTACTTC,CASRPTGFQETQYF
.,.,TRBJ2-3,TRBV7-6,TGTGCCAGCAGCTTAGCGGTAATTTCCGACACAGATACGCAGTATTTT,CASSLAVISDTDTQYF
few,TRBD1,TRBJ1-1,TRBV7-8,TGTGCCAGCAGCTTAGCGTGGACAGGGGGAAGGATGAACACTGAAGCTTTCTTT,CASSLAWTGGRMNTEAFF
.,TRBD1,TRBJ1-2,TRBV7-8,TGTGCCAGCAGCTTAGTACAGGGGGCGCTAGATGGCTACACCTTC,CASSLVQGALDGYTF
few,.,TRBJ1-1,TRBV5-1,TGCGCCAGCAGCCCCCGGGAGGGGACGAACACTGAAGCTTTCTTT,CASSPREGTNTEAFF
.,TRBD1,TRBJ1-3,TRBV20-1,TGCAGTGCTACTGACAGGGGTAGCGGAAACACCATATATTTT,CSATDRGSGNTIYF
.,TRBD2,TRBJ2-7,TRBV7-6,TGTGCCAGCAGCTTAGAGGCTGGGGAGGGCCTTGGATCCTACGAGCAGTACTTC,CASSLEAGEGLGSYEQYF
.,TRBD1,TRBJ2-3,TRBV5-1,TGCGCCAGCAGCTTCCGACCCGGGACAGGGAGGAGCACAGATACGCAGTATTTT,CASSFRPGTGRSTDTQYF
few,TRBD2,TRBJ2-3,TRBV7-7,TGTGCTAGCAGCCTTAAAGCGGGAGGAGCGCAGTATTTT,CASSLKAGGAQYF
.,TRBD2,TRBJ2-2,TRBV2,TGTGCCAGCACTGGCGGGGGTAACACCGGGGAGCTGTTTTTT,CASTGGGNTGELFF
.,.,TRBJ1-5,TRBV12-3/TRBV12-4,TGTGCCAGCAGTTTAGGCAGGGAGGGTCCCCAGCATTTT,CASSLGREGPQHF
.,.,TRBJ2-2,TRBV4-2,TGTGCCAGCAGCCTAGGGGTCCCGAGTACCGGGGAGCTGTTTTTT,CASSLGVPSTGELFF
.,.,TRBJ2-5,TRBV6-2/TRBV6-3,TGTGCCAGCAGCAACCCTGACTGGCAGCCATTGACCCAGTACTTC,CASSNPDWQPLTQYF
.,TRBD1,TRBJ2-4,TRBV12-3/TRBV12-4,TGTGCCAGCAGCCGAACAGGGGCCGCCGAAAACATTCAGTACTTC,CASSRTGAAENIQYF
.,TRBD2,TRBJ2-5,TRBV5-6,TGTGCCAGCAGCTTGGATCTAGCGGCGGAAGAGACCCAGTACTTC,CASSLDLAAEETQYF
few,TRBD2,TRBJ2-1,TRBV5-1,TGCGCCAGCAGCCCCGGGACTAGCGGGGGCAATGAGCAGTTCTTC,CASSPGTSGGNEQFF